This T cell receptor (beta chain) emerged from a study of Ad26.COV2.S vaccination and SARS-CoV-2 variants. Study results and caveats: Vaccinees showed greater spike-specific TCR breadth than placebo recipients. It is possible that the TCR breadth and depth analyses underestimated the total T cell responses.

TCRdb keeps only in-frame clones here, not all; method: immunoSEQ multiplex PCR. The top ten clones hold 3.9% of a sample with roughly 380,000 clones, about 90% of them seen once. The CDR3 has 19 amino acids. In germline, CDR1 is SGHKS, CDR2 YYEKEE (reference sequence). V lost 3 bases and J lost 6; bases outside the gene matches: 16. As to this clone: Its target is not known.

This clonotype was sampled from a human donor who had recovered from COVID-19. The source material was peripheral blood, sampled after recovery from COVID-19. The chain links TRBV5-5 to TRBJ1-6; TRBD1 matches 9 bases. The CDR3: CASSSGPATGGSVNSPLHF. DNA for the CDR3: TGTGCCAGCAGCTCGGGCCCGGCGACAGGGGGTTCCGTTAATTCACCCCTCCACTTT.